Only a few counts were recorded for the clone carrying this T cell receptor (beta chain). Its antigen is undetermined. Trimming took 5 bases from V and 6 from J; bases not matched to a gene: 11. Per the germline V gene, CDR1 is SGHTA and CDR2 is FQGNSA. The CDR3 is made up of 16 amino acids. The data stem from a study of blood T cells in healthy people across ages. A second about 7 to 12 cycle PCR used barcoded and J-beta primers. In TCRdb, the 5' RACE reads were re-called with MiXCR into one record per CDR3 protein. The sample lists about 580,000 distinct CDR3 sequences, under 55% seen once, with approximately 23% in the top ten. Points from the study as a whole: For the donors, CMV status was unknown and possibly confounded expanded clonotype changes.

The chain employs TRBV7-2 and TRBJ2-7; 12 positions match TRBD2. This clonotype was sampled from a man at least 80 years old in good health. The sequenced sample consisted of blood. Written as DNA, the CDR3 is TGTGCCAGCAGCCTGTCCGGGGGACTAGCGGGCCGCGAGCAGTACTTC. Translated: CASSLSGGLAGREQYF.